The T cell receptor (beta chain) described here comes from a study of blood T cell repertoires in COVID-19. Study in general: Sample material is recorded as cDNA or gDNA derived from T cells, B-cell-depleted T cells, or PBMCs.

This table comes from immunoSEQ multiplex PCR, and its TCRdb copy is limited to in-frame clones, with some not included. Among 150,000 to 200,000 clones, around 89% were seen once, and the ten largest hold less than 0.85%. CDR1 is SGHTA, CDR2 FQGNSA, per germline. The CDR3 runs 16 residues. V shed 2 bases, J shed 5 bases, and the junction held 6 bases outside the gene matches. Those enrolled, adults aged roughly 18 to 89 years, came from some 25 US areas. Two negative PCRs, clearance, or symptom resolution characterized the recovered Cohort 3 donors. The specimen sequenced was PBMCs or T cells enriched from blood (not recorded which). The chain couples TRBV7-2 to TRBJ2-4; TRBD2 matches at 10 bases. The source is a woman aged 18-30 years who had recovered from COVID-19. As DNA, the CDR3 is TGTGCCAGCAGCTTAAAAGCGGGAGGGCCGCAAAACATTCAGTACTTC. As protein: CASSLKAGGPQNIQYF. Drawing the rest from reference TRBV7-2 and TRBJ2-4, the complete variable domain is GAGVSQSPSNKVTEKGKDVELRCDPISGHTALYWYRQSLGQGLEFLIYFQGNSAPDKSGLPSDRFSAERTGGSVSTLTIQRTQQEDSAVYLCASSLKAGGPQNIQYFGAGTRLSVL.